The 9 T cell receptor beta chains presented below share a single source sample, sequenced in a study of T cell responses to AZD1222 COVID-19 vaccine. Assay: immunoSEQ multiplex PCR; the TCRdb copy retains only in-frame clones and omits some. The repertoire has about 95,000 clones, 85% to 90% of them found once; the top ten carry around 3.5%. This specimen consisted of peripheral blood, obtained on day 0 of AZD1222 vaccination. The receptor source for this set is an adult in good health.

This CDR3 is CASSPEGAGGNQPQHF. The CDR3 bases are TGCGCCAGCAGCCCTGAGGGGGCAGGGGGCAATCAGCCCCAGCATTTT. The chain employs TRBV5-1 and TRBJ1-5; 7 bases align to TRBD1. From germline, CDR1 is SGHRS and CDR2 YFSETQ. This CDR3 comprises 16 residues. With V trimmed by 4 bases and J by 2 bases, 9 bases remained unmatched.

The chain uses TRBV2 and TRBJ2-1, with D perhaps matching TRBD1 or TRBD2 (6 bases each). This CDR3 has 14 residues. Trimming left V 6 bases short and J 3 bases short, with 12 bases between. Per the germline V gene, CDR1 is SNHLY and CDR2 is FYNNEI. CDR3 residues: CASRRGEHYNEQFF. DNA for the CDR3: TGTGCCAGCAGGAGGGGGGAACACTACAATGAGCAGTTCTTC.

The rearrangement links TRBV30 to TRBJ2-6; possible D gene TRBD2, 6 bases. This CDR3 is 15 amino acids long. The germline V gene encodes CDR1 GTSNPN and CDR2 SVGIG (reference sequence). V was clipped by 5 bases and J by 0 bases, with 11 bases between them. CDR3 DNA sequence: TGTGCCTGGCGGGACTTACACTCTGGGGCCAACGTCCTGACTTTC. Translated: CAWRDLHSGANVLTF.

The chain joins TRBV5-1 to TRBJ2-7, with 10 bases that match TRBD2. Germline lookup yields CDR1 SGHRS and CDR2 YFSETQ. V lost 0 bases to trimming and J lost 5 bases; unmatched junction nucleotides: 8. The CDR3 totals 16 residues. CDR3 in DNA: TGCGCCAGCAGCTTGGTGGGGGCTAGCGGGGGTAACGAGCAGTACTTC. Its translation is CASSLVGASGGNEQYF. The full variable domain, in which reference TRBV5-1 and TRBJ2-7 provide the parts outside the CDR3, is KAGVTQTPRYLIKTRGQQVTLSCSPISGHRSVSWYQQTPGQGLQFLFEYFSETQRNKGNFPGRFSGRQFSNSRSEMNVSTLELGDSALYLCASSLVGASGGNEQYFGPGTRLTVT.

The V call is TRBV7-9, the J call TRBJ1-2, with D unresolved. V lost 5 bases, J lost 3 bases, and 16 bases lay in between. Per the germline V gene, CDR1 is SEHNR and CDR2 is FQNEAQ (reference sequence). The CDR3 has 15 amino acids. The CDR3: CASSNPEGWDYGYTF. CDR3 bases: TGTGCCAGCAGCAACCCGGAAGGGTGGGACTATGGCTACACCTTC.

The chain has TRBV6-4 and TRBJ2-1; perhaps D is TRBD1 or TRBD2 (5 bases each). V shed 0 bases and J shed 9 bases, with 6 bases lying between them. The CDR3 runs to 12 residues. CDR1 is MRHNA, CDR2 SNTAGT, per germline. This CDR3 reads CASSDSGTEQFF. CDR3 sequence (DNA): TGTGCCAGCAGTGACTCGGGGACTGAGCAGTTCTTC.

The rearrangement joins TRBV12-3 or TRBV12-4 to TRBJ1-2; D remains unclear. Trimming took off 1 base at V and 3 bases at J, with 6 bases between the two ends. This CDR3 comprises 13 residues. The CDR3 coding sequence is TGTGCCAGCAGTTTAGGCCCGGACTATGGCTACACCTTC. Its translation: CASSLGPDYGYTF.

The chain employs TRBV28 and TRBJ2-6; D unresolved. Between the trimmed V and J ends, which lost 5 bases and 1 base, there was a span of 12 bases. Germline values: CDR1 MDHEN, CDR2 SYDVKM. This CDR3 spans 16 amino acids. Written as DNA, the CDR3 is TGTGCCAGCAGTATGGGTTTGCGGTCTGGGGCCAACGTCCTGACTTTC. The encoded protein is CASSMGLRSGANVLTF.

CDR3 sequence: CASSLTPGTEAFF. Here the CDR3 DNA reads TGTGCCAGCAGCTTAACCCCAGGGACTGAAGCTTTCTTT. The chain combines TRBV11-3 with TRBJ1-1; D is possibly TRBD1 (5 bases). The CDR3 is 13 residues long. With 2 bases removed from V and 5 bases from J, the gap between germline ends came to 9 bases. CDR1 is SGHNT, CDR2 YENEEA, per germline.